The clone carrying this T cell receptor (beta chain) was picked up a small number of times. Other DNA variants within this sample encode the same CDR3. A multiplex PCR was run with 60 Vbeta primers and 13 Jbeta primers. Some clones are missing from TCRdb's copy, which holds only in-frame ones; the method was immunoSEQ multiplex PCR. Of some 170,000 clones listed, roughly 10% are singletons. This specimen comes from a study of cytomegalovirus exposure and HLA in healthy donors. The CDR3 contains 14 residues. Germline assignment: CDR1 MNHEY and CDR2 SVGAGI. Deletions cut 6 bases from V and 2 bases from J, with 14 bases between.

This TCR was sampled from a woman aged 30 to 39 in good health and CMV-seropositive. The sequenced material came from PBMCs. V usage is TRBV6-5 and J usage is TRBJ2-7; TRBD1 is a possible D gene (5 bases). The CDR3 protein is CASSQGLGTYEQYF. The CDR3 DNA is TGTGCCAGCAGCCAGGGTTTGGGGACCTACGAGCAGTACTTC.